Given below is one T cell receptor beta chain in context. The CDR3 is 13 amino acids. The germline V and J ends were trimmed by 3 bases and 3 bases, with 7 bases remaining between them. Germline V CDR1 and CDR2: SGHRS, YFSETQ. The source of the sample is a study of shared clonotypes between healthy human individuals. Repertoires were generated with immunoSEQ multiplex PCR, while TCRdb's copy carries only in-frame clones and drops some. The sample records 2 million to 2.5 million clones, about nine tenths being singletons. Subsets obtained from CD4+ cells comprised CD45RA+ naive and CD45RA-negative memory cells.

The source of this sequence is a man between 18 and 29 years old in good health. Some clones in this sample may be carry-over from other donors' samples. Sequencing was done on a sample of naive CD4+ T cells from PBMCs. Subset defined: CD45RA+ positively selected. V gene TRBV5-1 combines with J gene TRBJ1-3; D is unresolved. This CDR3 is CASSSADGNTIYF. CDR3 coding DNA: TGCGCCAGCAGCTCCGCTGATGGAAACACCATATATTTT.